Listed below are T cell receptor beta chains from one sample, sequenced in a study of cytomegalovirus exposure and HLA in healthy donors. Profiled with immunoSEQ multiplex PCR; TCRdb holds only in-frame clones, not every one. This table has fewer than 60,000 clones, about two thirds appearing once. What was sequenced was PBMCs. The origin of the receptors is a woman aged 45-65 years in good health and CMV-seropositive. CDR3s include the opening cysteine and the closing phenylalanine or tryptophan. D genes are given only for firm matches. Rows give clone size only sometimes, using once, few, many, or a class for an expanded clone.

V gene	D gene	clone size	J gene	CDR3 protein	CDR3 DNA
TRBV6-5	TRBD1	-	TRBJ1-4	CASSYTDRGDEKLFF	TGTGCCAGCAGTTACACGGACAGGGGCGATGAAAAACTGTTTTTT
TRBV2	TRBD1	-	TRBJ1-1	CASSEGTANTEAFF	TGTGCCAGCAGTGAGGGGACAGCGAACACTGAAGCTTTCTTT
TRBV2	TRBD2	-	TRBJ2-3	CASRRQSSGGAADTQYF	TGTGCCAGCAGGAGACAGTCTAGCGGGGGGGCGGCAGATACGCAGTATTTT
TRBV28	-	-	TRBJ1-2	CASTPGRFGYTF	TGTGCCAGCACTCCCGGGAGGTTTGGCTACACCTTC
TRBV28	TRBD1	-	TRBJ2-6	CASTDRYSGANVLTF	TGTGCCAGCACGGACAGGTACTCTGGGGCCAACGTCCTGACTTTC
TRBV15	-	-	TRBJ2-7	CATSANRGPAYEQYF	TGTGCCACCAGCGCAAACAGAGGGCCTGCCTACGAGCAGTACTTC
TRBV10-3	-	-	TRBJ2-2	CAIRSGAGELFF	TGTGCCATCAGGTCAGGGGCCGGGGAGCTGTTTTTT
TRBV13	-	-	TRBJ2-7	CASSLNTQTYEQYF	TGTGCCAGCAGCCTGAATACACAGACCTACGAGCAGTACTTC
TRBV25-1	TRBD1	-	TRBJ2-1	CASSAWDSNEQFF	TGTGCCAGCAGTGCATGGGACAGCAATGAGCAGTTCTTC
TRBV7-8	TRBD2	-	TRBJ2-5	CASSFTSGQETQYF	TGTGCCAGCAGCTTTACTAGCGGACAAGAGACCCAGTACTTC
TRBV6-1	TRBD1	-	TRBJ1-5	CASSEGPGGFAQPQHF	TGTGCCAGCAGTGAAGGTCCAGGGGGCTTTGCTCAGCCCCAGCATTTT
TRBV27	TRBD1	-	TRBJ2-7	CASGDREMYEQYF	TGTGCCAGTGGGGACAGGGAGATGTACGAGCAGTACTTC
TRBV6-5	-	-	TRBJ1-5	CASSYNEGAQPQHF	TGTGCCAGCAGTTACAACGAAGGGGCTCAGCCCCAGCATTTT
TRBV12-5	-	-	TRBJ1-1	CASGLVEGWSVGF	TGTGCTAGTGGTTTGGTAGAGGGTTGGTCTGTCGGGTTT
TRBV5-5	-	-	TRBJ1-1	CASSLRVLGTEAFF	TGTGCCAGCAGCCTGAGGGTGTTGGGGACTGAAGCTTTCTTT
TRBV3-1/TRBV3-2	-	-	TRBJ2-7	CASLYEQYF	TGTGCCAGCCTCTACGAGCAGTACTTC
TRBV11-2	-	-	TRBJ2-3	CASSLLVPGGADTQYF	TGTGCCAGCAGCTTACTAGTACCGGGGGGCGCAGATACGCAGTATTTT
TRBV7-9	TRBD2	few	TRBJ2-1	CASSSLAGAYNEQFF	TGTGCCAGCAGCTCGTTAGCGGGAGCCTACAATGAGCAGTTCTTC